This T cell receptor (beta chain) was captured in a study of shared clonotypes between healthy human individuals. Study-level points and caveats: The study generally estimated greater richness for naive than memory subsets.

The CDR3 runs to 16 residues. Germline V gives CDR1 LGHNA, CDR2 YNFKEQ. Unmatched junction bases numbered 9, after V lost 0 bases and J lost 6 bases. CD8 cells classed as naive were CD45RO-negative and positively selected for CCR7, excluding terminally differentiated effector memory CD45RA+ cells. Each subset's genomic DNA was split evenly across several immunoSEQ plates. The table came from immunoSEQ multiplex PCR; TCRdb's copy has only in-frame clones and leaves some out. Counted here are around 600,000 clones, around 95% occurring once; the ten biggest clones make up 0.11%. For this clone: Its antigen is not known.

Sample: naive CD8+ T cells sorted from blood. This chain connects TRBV4-2 to TRBJ2-5, with 8 bases that match TRBD1. The clonotype originates from a young woman in good health. CDR3 region: CASSQDRSGGAKTQYF. The CDR3 DNA sequence: TGTGCCAGCAGCCAAGATCGGTCAGGGGGCGCGAAGACCCAGTACTTC.